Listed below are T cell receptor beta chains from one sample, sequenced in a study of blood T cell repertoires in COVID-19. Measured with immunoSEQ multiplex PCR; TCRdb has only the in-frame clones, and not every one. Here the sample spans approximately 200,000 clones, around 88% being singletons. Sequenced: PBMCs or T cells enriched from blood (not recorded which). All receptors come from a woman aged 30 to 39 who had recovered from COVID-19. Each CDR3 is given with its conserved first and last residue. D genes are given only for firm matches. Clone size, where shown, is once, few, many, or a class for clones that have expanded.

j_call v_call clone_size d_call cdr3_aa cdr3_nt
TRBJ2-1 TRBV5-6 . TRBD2 CASSGVWRETNEQFF TGTGCCAGCAGCGGAGTGTGGCGGGAGACAAATGAGCAGTTCTTC
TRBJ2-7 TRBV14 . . CASSQFLARAGEQYF TGTGCCAGCAGCCAATTCCTGGCCCGTGCAGGAGAGCAGTACTTC
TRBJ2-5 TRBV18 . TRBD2 CASSRGRDATQYF TGTGCCAGCTCCCGGGGGAGGGACGCGACCCAGTACTTC
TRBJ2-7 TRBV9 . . CASSVGLGSPEQYF TGTGCCAGCAGCGTAGGACTAGGTTCTCCCGAGCAGTACTTC
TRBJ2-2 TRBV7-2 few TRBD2 CASSLIAGANTGELFF TGTGCCAGCAGCTTAATAGCGGGAGCGAACACCGGGGAGCTGTTTTTT
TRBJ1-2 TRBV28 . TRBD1 CASSLYRGRDYGYTF TGTGCCAGCAGTTTATACAGGGGGCGCGACTATGGCTACACCTTC
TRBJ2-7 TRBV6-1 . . CASSEINSFYEQYF TGTGCCAGCAGTGAAATCAACTCTTTCTACGAGCAGTACTTC
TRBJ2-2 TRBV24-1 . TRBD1 CATSDPGQGPNTGELFF TGTGCCACCAGTGACCCCGGACAGGGCCCGAACACCGGGGAGCTGTTTTTT
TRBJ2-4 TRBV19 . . CASSIGGDLAKNIQYF TGTGCCAGTAGTATAGGGGGCGATCTGGCCAAAAACATTCAGTACTTC
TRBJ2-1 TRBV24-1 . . CATSQTDNEQFF TGTGCCACCAGTCAAACTGACAATGAGCAGTTCTTC
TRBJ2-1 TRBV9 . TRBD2 CASSHRLADNYNEQFF TGTGCCAGCAGTCATAGACTAGCGGATAATTACAATGAGCAGTTCTTC
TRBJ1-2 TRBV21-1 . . CASSKGRGGYGYTF TGTGCCAGCAGCAAAGGAAGGGGCGGCTATGGCTACACCTTC
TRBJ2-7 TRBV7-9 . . CASSSGRAGTWDEQYF TGTGCCAGCAGCTCGGGACGGGCGGGAACGTGGGACGAGCAGTACTTC
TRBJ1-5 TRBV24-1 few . CATQGSNQPQHF TGTGCCACCCAGGGTAGCAATCAGCCCCAGCATTTT
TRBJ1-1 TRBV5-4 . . CASSLAGMNTEAFF TGTGCCAGCAGCTTGGCCGGGATGAACACTGAAGCTTTCTTT
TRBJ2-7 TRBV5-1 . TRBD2 CASSSSPAGGPSEQYF TGCGCCAGCAGCTCCTCCCCAGCGGGAGGGCCGTCCGAGCAGTACTTC
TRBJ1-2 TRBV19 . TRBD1 CASSTNRDSYGYTF TGTGCCAGTAGTACAAACCGGGACAGCTATGGCTACACCTTC
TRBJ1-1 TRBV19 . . CASSVFGEAFF TGTGCCAGTAGTGTCTTCGGAGAGGCTTTCTTT
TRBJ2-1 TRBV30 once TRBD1 CAWSQGALDEQFF TGTGCCTGGAGTCAGGGGGCGTTGGATGAGCAGTTCTTC
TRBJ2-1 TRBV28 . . CASMSPQGREFDEQFF TGTGCCAGCATGAGCCCCCAGGGGCGCGAGTTCGATGAGCAGTTCTTC
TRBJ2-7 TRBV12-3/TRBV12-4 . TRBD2 CASSPRTSGGQYF TGTGCCAGCAGTCCCAGGACTAGCGGGGGACAGTACTTC
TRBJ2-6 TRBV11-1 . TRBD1 CASSRGGAGGANVLTF TGTGCCAGCAGCAGAGGGGGCGCGGGTGGGGCCAACGTCCTGACTTTC
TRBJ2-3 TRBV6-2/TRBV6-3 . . CASSFLSTDTQYF TGTGCCAGCAGTTTCCTTTCCACAGATACGCAGTATTTT
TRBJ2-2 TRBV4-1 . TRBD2 CASSQGLLAGMTGELFF TGCGCCAGCAGCCAAGGTCTACTAGCGGGAATGACCGGGGAGCTGTTTTTT
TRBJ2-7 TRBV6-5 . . CASSYGQSYEQYF TGTGCCAGCAGTTACGGGCAGTCCTACGAGCAGTACTTC
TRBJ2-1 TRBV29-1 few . CSASQRVVNNEQFF TGCAGCGCCTCCCAGCGGGTAGTGAACAATGAGCAGTTCTTC
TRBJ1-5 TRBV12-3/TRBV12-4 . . CASTLGFNQPQHF TGTGCCAGCACCCTAGGATTCAATCAGCCCCAGCATTTT
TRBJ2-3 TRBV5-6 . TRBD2 CASSVLAGEIIDTQYF TGTGCCAGCAGCGTACTAGCGGGAGAAATTATAGATACGCAGTATTTT
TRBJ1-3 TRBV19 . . CASSILFSSGNTIYF TGTGCCAGTAGTATACTGTTTTCCTCTGGAAACACCATATATTTT
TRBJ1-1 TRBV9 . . CASSVVPDSTEAFF TGTGCCAGCAGCGTAGTTCCCGATAGCACTGAAGCTTTCTTT
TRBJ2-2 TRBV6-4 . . CASSEQGLNTGELFF TGTGCCAGCAGTGAGCAGGGGCTGAACACCGGGGAGCTGTTTTTT
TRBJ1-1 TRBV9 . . CASSREGNLNTEAFF TGTGCCAGCAGCCGAGAGGGCAACTTGAACACTGAAGCTTTCTTT
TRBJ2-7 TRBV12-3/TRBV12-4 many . CASSLEARSEQYF TGTGCCAGCAGTTTAGAAGCTAGGAGCGAGCAGTACTTC
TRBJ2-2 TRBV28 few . CASSLTKTNRGSGELFF TGTGCCAGCAGTTTAACCAAGACAAATCGGGGGTCCGGGGAGCTGTTTTTT
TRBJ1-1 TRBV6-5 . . CASSYSGQGNTEAFF TGTGCCAGCAGTTACTCAGGGCAGGGGAACACTGAAGCTTTCTTT
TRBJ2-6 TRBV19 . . CASSRRGGATGANVLTF TGTGCCAGTAGCCGACGTGGGGGGGCTACTGGGGCCAACGTCCTGACTTTC
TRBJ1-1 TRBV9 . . CASSQQGGVSTEAFF TGTGCCAGCAGCCAACAAGGAGGGGTTTCCACTGAAGCTTTCTTT
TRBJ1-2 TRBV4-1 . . CASSQVLVGDFNYGYTF TGCGCCAGCAGCCAAGTCCTTGTGGGGGACTTTAACTATGGCTACACCTTC
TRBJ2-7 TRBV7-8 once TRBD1 CASSLVTGGVYEQYF TGTGCCAGCAGCTTAGTCACAGGGGGTGTCTACGAGCAGTACTTC
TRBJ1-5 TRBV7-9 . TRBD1 CASSLEAGTGTNQPQHF TGTGCCAGCAGCTTAGAAGCGGGGACAGGGACCAATCAGCCCCAGCATTTT